A single sample gave rise to the 32 T cell receptor beta chains below, sequenced in a study of response to subunit inactivated influenza vaccine. TCRdb fed the RT-PCR reads into MiXCR, producing one record per CDR3 protein. The sample has more than 550,000 distinct CDR3 sequences, roughly 10% seen once; the top ten hold 10% to 13%. The sample here was PBMCs from blood, taken on the day of vaccination. The source of these receptors is a man over 45 who received an inactivated influenza vaccine.

This clonotype has a handful of counts. This chain connects TRBV12-3 or TRBV12-4 to TRBJ2-1, with TRBD2 matching 13 bases. V was pared by 6 bases and J by 9 bases, with 5 bases of the junction left unmatched. The CDR3 contains 14 residues. The CDR3, as DNA: TGTGCCAGCAGCACTAGCGGGAGGGCCCGTGAGCAGTTCTTC. Its translation: CASSTSGRAREQFF.

The chain links TRBV5-1 to TRBJ2-3; D is perhaps TRBD1 or TRBD2 (5 bases each). CDR1 and CDR2 (germline): SGHRS, YFSETQ. Trimming stripped 4 bases from V and 4 bases from J, with 16 bases between. The CDR3 is 15 amino acids. For the CDR3, the DNA is TGCGCCAGCAGCCCCGGGACCCTCTTTGCAGATACGCAGTATTTT. Protein product: CASSPGTLFADTQYF. The full variable domain, rest sourced from reference TRBV5-1 and TRBJ2-3, is KAGVTQTPRYLIKTRGQQVTLSCSPISGHRSVSWYQQTPGQGLQFLFEYFSETQRNKGNFPGRFSGRQFSNSRSEMNVSTLELGDSALYLCASSPGTLFADTQYFGPGTRLTVL.

The chain couples TRBV7-3 to TRBJ2-1; 7 positions match TRBD2. The CDR3 runs 14 residues. Germline CDR1 SGHTA, CDR2 FQGTGA. Here the CDR3 DNA reads TGTGCGAGCCAGAGGCTAGCGGAGGGCAATGAGCAGTTCTTC. Protein product: CASQRLAEGNEQFF.

The chain couples TRBV11-2 to TRBJ2-3, with 15 bases identical to TRBD2. Germline values: CDR1 SGHAT, CDR2 FQNNGV. V lost 1 base to trimming and J lost 3 bases; unmatched junction nucleotides: 11. CDR3 length: 20 amino acids. The CDR3, as DNA: TGTGCCAGCAGCTTAGTTGGACTAGCGGGGGGGCGACTATCTACAGATACGCAGTATTTT. Residues: CASSLVGLAGGRLSTDTQYF. Full variable domain (missing parts from reference TRBV11-2 and TRBJ2-3): EAGVAQSPRYKIIEKRQSVAFWCNPISGHATLYWYQQILGQGPKLLIQFQNNGVVDDSQLPKDRFSAERLKGVDSTLKIQPAKLEDSAVYLCASSLVGLAGGRLSTDTQYFGPGTRLTVL.

This clonotype was detected many times. The chain uses TRBV12-3 or TRBV12-4 and TRBJ2-2; no reliable D call. This CDR3 has 12 residues. V was shortened by 5 bases and J by 4 bases, with 5 bases between the two germline ends. The CDR3 sequence is CASSHGTGELFF. The CDR3 DNA sequence: TGTGCCAGCAGTCACGGCACCGGGGAGCTGTTTTTT.

This clonotype was recorded many times. V and J are TRBV13 and TRBJ2-7; 10 nucleotides align to TRBD1. Unmatched junction bases numbered 9, after V lost 3 bases and J lost 7 bases. This CDR3 region has 15 residues. The germline CDR1 and CDR2 sequences are PRHDT and FYEKMQ (reference sequence). Here the CDR3 reads CASSLPGQGLREQYF. The DNA for the CDR3 is TGTGCCAGCAGCTTGCCGGGACAGGGGTTGAGAGAGCAGTACTTC.

The chain joins TRBV12-3 or TRBV12-4 to TRBJ1-4; 7 bases are a match to TRBD1. With 6 bases clipped from V and 6 bases from J, the junction kept 13 bases outside the gene matches. The length of the CDR3 is 16 residues. The DNA of the CDR3 is TGTGCCAGCAGCCCGCTTGAACAGGGGCACGATGAAAAACTGTTTTTT. This sequence encodes CASSPLEQGHDEKLFF.

This clonotype has ten or more counts. The chain uses TRBV7-9 and TRBJ2-1; tentatively, D is TRBD2 (6 bases). The CDR3 is 17 residues long. The V gene's germline CDR1 is SEHNR and CDR2 FQNEAQ (reference sequence). V lost 6 bases and J lost 7, with 25 bases in between. CDR3 residues: CASRALATKIIGNEQFF. CDR3 DNA sequence: TGTGCCAGCAGAGCGCTAGCGACGAAGATCATAGGGAATGAGCAGTTCTTC.

The chain is built from TRBV7-9 and TRBJ2-3; the match to TRBD2 covers 7 bases. Germline values: CDR1 SEHNR, CDR2 FQNEAQ (reference sequence). V was clipped by 4 bases and J by 0 bases; unmatched bases: 4. The CDR3 covers 15 residues. The CDR3 loop reads CASSSSGPSTDTQYF. CDR3 bases: TGTGCCAGCAGCTCTAGCGGACCTAGCACAGATACGCAGTATTTT.

J is TRBJ2-2 and V is TRBV12-3 or TRBV12-4, with 12 bases that match TRBD2. The CDR3 has 18 residues. The ends lost 4 bases at V and 4 bases at J; junction bases unmatched: 10. CDR3 coding DNA: TGTGCCAGCAGTTCCCGGCTAGCGGGAGGGCCTTTCACCGGGGAGCTGTTTTTT. The encoded protein is CASSSRLAGGPFTGELFF.

The chain combines TRBV3-1 with TRBJ2-7, with 7 bases aligning to TRBD2. The CDR3 is 15 residues long. Germline V CDR1 and CDR2: LGHDT, YNNKEL (reference sequence). After removal of 4 bases from V and 5 bases from J, the junction contained 11 bases not matched to a gene. CDR3 DNA sequence: TGTGCCAGCAGCCGTCCCGGCGGGAGTGGGGACGAGCAGTACTTC. Encoded protein: CASSRPGGSGDEQYF.

There are a few counts of this clonotype. The chain joins TRBV9 to TRBJ2-1, with TRBD2 matching over 10 bases. Looked up from germline, CDR1 is SGDLS and CDR2 is YYNGEE. Germline trimming cut 0 bases from V and 4 bases from J; bases unmatched to any gene: 4. CDR3 length equals 16 residues. This CDR3 is CASSVASGGHYNEQFF. The CDR3 DNA reads as TGTGCCAGCAGCGTAGCTAGCGGGGGACATTACAATGAGCAGTTCTTC. The full variable domain, completed using reference TRBV9 and TRBJ2-1, is DSGVTQTPKHLITATGQRVTLRCSPRSGDLSVYWYQQSLDQGLQFLIQYYNGEERAKGNILERFSAQQFPDLHSELNLSSLELGDSALYFCASSVASGGHYNEQFFGPGTRLTVL.

The genes are TRBV12-3 or TRBV12-4 and TRBJ1-1, with TRBD1 identical over 9 bases. The junction had 17 bases not matched to a gene; V was cut back by 8 bases and J by 4 bases. The CDR3 is made up of 17 amino acids. CDR3 residues: CASGRTGTGFGGTEAFF. For the CDR3, the DNA is TGTGCCAGCGGAAGAACCGGGACAGGGTTCGGTGGCACTGAAGCTTTCTTT.

In the case of this clonotype: The junction does not match germline at one end; this may be a read error. V and J are TRBV5-1 and TRBJ2-3, with D tentatively TRBD2 (5 bases). The CDR3 extends over 15 amino acids. Germline assignment: CDR1 SGHRS and CDR2 YFSETQ. This CDR3 is CASSLADYSIDTQYF. The CDR3 DNA sequence: TGCGCCAGCAGCTTGGCTGACTACAGCATAGATACGCAGTATTTT.

The chain uses TRBV29-1 and TRBJ2-4; either TRBD1 or TRBD2 may supply D (5 bases each). Trimming took off 5 bases at V and 8 bases at J, with 16 bases between the two ends. Germline assignment: CDR1 SQVTM and CDR2 ANQGSEA. The CDR3 covers 13 residues. The CDR3 DNA follows: TGCAGCGTTTCCGGGACGGGTCGAGACATTCAGTACTTC. It encodes CSVSGTGRDIQYF.

This clonotype showed up many times. V usage is TRBV6-5 and J usage is TRBJ2-1; tentatively, D is TRBD2 (7 bases). Germline V gene lookup returns CDR1 MNHEY and CDR2 SVGAGI. Trimming stripped 0 bases from V and 2 bases from J, with 11 bases between. The CDR3 spans 16 residues. CDR3 amino acids: CASSYSTGGTYNEQFF. In DNA, the CDR3 is TGTGCCAGCAGTTACTCGACGGGGGGCACCTACAATGAGCAGTTCTTC.

The rearrangement joins TRBV7-2 to TRBJ1-6; unclear D gene. This CDR3 is built from 12 residues. Trimming pared 5 bases from V and 15 bases from J, leaving 14 bases between. The V gene's germline CDR1 is SGHTA and CDR2 FQGNSA. This CDR3 reads CASSRPREVLHF. CDR3 bases: TGTGCCAGCAGCCGACCCCGTGAGGTCCTCCACTTT.

This clonotype turned up a few times. This rearrangement joins TRBV12-3 or TRBV12-4 to TRBJ1-5; D gene unclear. The CDR3 runs to 12 residues. V was shortened by 5 bases and J by 7 bases, with 9 bases between the two germline ends. CDR3 in DNA: TGTGCCAGCAGTAGCTCCAGCCAGCCCCAGCATTTT. Amino acids: CASSSSSQPQHF.

The V gene is TRBV2, the J gene TRBJ1-1; D not certain. Germline values: CDR1 SNHLY, CDR2 FYNNEI. The V and J ends lost 7 bases and 3 bases respectively, with 12 bases between them. The CDR3 has 13 residues. CDR3 protein: CASKIVVYTEAFF. The DNA for the CDR3 is TGTGCCAGCAAGATTGTCGTTTACACTGAAGCTTTCTTT.

This clonotype has more than one count but fewer than ten. This rearrangement joins TRBV7-2 to TRBJ1-1; 7 bases agree with TRBD1. J lost 4 bases, V lost 3 bases, and 2 bases had no gene match. The germline CDR1 and CDR2 sequences are SGHTA and FQGNSA. The CDR3 is 13 residues long. The DNA of the CDR3 is TGTGCCAGCAGCTTCGGACAGGCCACTGAAGCTTTCTTT. Amino acid sequence: CASSFGQATEAFF.

The chain links TRBV6-2 or TRBV6-3 to TRBJ1-1; 7 nucleotides line up with TRBD1. Per germline, CDR1 MNHEY and CDR2 SVGEGT. After removal of 5 bases from V and 10 bases from J, the junction contained 7 bases not matched to a gene. The CDR3 contains 12 residues. The CDR3 reads CASSISGTAAFF. CDR3 bases: TGTGCCAGCAGTATCTCCGGGACAGCAGCTTTCTTT.

This clonotype was recorded many times. This chain uses TRBV12-3 or TRBV12-4 with TRBJ1-4; 7 bases are a match to TRBD1. This CDR3 has 13 amino acids. Trimming cost V 5 bases and J 5 bases; bases outside gene matches: 2. CDR3 loop: CASSPGQNEKLFF. CDR3 in DNA: TGTGCCAGCAGTCCGGGACAGAATGAAAAACTGTTTTTT.

This clonotype was counted ten times or more. Here the CDR3 reads CASSSASEAYNEQFF. Written as DNA, the CDR3 is TGTGCCAGCAGTTCGGCTTCGGAAGCCTACAATGAGCAGTTCTTC. This chain connects TRBV12-3 or TRBV12-4 to TRBJ2-1; unclear D gene. Trimming pared 4 bases from V and 2 bases from J, leaving 12 bases between. The CDR3 is 15 residues long.

This clonotype was picked up a small number of times. The V call is TRBV4-2, the J call TRBJ2-7; TRBD2 might be the D (5 bases). The germline V gene has CDR1 LGHNA and CDR2 YNFKEQ. Between the trimmed V and J ends, which lost 4 bases and 4 bases, there was a span of 14 bases. This CDR3 has 14 amino acids. This CDR3 reads CASSLVRDKYEQYF. CDR3 nucleotides: TGTGCCAGCAGCCTCGTTCGGGATAAATACGAGCAGTACTTC.

The chain employs TRBV4-3 and TRBJ1-2, with D hard to call. The CDR3 runs 15 residues. CDR1 is LGHNA and CDR2 is YSLEER in the germline V gene. Trimming removed 0 bases from V and 0 bases from J, with 8 bases in between. The CDR3 DNA sequence: TGCGCCAGCAGCCAAGATGCACAGACTAACTATGGCTACACCTTC. This translates into CASSQDAQTNYGYTF.

This chain joins TRBV20-1 and TRBJ2-5; 13 bases fit TRBD2. CDR3 length equals 15 residues. Germline-derived CDR1 and CDR2 are DFQATT and SNEGSKA (reference sequence). CDR3 sequence: CSQLAGGRVRETQYF. The DNA for the CDR3 is TGCAGCCAACTAGCGGGGGGGAGAGTCAGGGAGACCCAGTACTTC.

The chain links TRBV6-5 to TRBJ2-3; 8 nucleotides line up with TRBD2. This CDR3 comprises 15 residues. The junction had 5 bases not matched to a gene; V was cut back by 0 bases and J by 6 bases. The germline V gene has CDR1 MNHEY and CDR2 SVGAGI. The CDR3 is CASSYSSGVFDTQYF. The CDR3 nucleotides read TGTGCCAGCAGTTACTCTAGCGGGGTATTTGATACGCAGTATTTT.

The chain links TRBV12-3 or TRBV12-4 to TRBJ2-2; the D gene is possibly TRBD1 (5 bases). Trimming pared 3 bases from V and 4 bases from J, leaving 18 bases between. This CDR3 has 17 amino acids. The CDR3 loop is CASSFRGRVESTGELFF. The DNA of the CDR3 is TGTGCCAGCAGTTTTCGCGGCAGGGTCGAAAGCACCGGGGAGCTGTTTTTT.

Only a few counts were recorded for this clonotype. The genes are TRBV7-9 and TRBJ2-1; unclear D gene. V was shortened by 5 bases and J by 5 bases, with 16 bases between the two germline ends. The germline CDR1 and CDR2 sequences are SEHNR and FQNEAQ (reference sequence). The CDR3 is 15 residues long. The CDR3 reads CASSPLWGGHNEQFF. In DNA form, the CDR3 reads TGTGCCAGCAGCCCGTTGTGGGGTGGGCACAATGAGCAGTTCTTC.

The chain couples TRBV5-1 to TRBJ2-7, with 9 bases matching TRBD2. V trimming: 4 bases; J trimming: 0 bases; junction bases outside the gene matches: 8. Germline V gene data show CDR1 as SGHRS and CDR2 as YFSETQ. The CDR3 length is 16 residues. The CDR3 bases are TGCGCCAGCAGCCTTTTAAGCGGGGGGAGCTCCTACGAGCAGTACTTC. It translates to CASSLLSGGSSYEQYF.

The rearrangement links TRBV12-3 or TRBV12-4 to TRBJ2-2, with D perhaps being TRBD1 or TRBD2 (5 bases each). Trimming pared 4 bases from V and 4 bases from J, leaving 7 bases between. The CDR3 extends over 13 amino acids. The CDR3 coding sequence is TGTGCCAGCAGTTGGGACGGCACCGGGGAGCTGTTTTTT. It translates to CASSWDGTGELFF.

The CDR3 sequence is CSAVDFYTGELFF. Written as DNA, the CDR3 is TGCAGTGCTGTGGACTTTTACACCGGGGAGCTGTTTTTT. V usage is TRBV20-1 and J usage is TRBJ2-2; the D gene is possibly TRBD2 (5 bases). The germline V gene has CDR1 DFQATT and CDR2 SNEGSKA (reference sequence). The ends were cut back, 5 bases at V and 3 bases at J, with 10 bases in the middle. The CDR3 runs to 13 residues.